The 9 T cell receptor beta chains reported below all come from one sample, sequenced in a study of T cells in Graves' hyperthyroidism and ophthalmopathy. The TCR beta CDR3 regions underwent amplification using RNA transcripts as the source. HTBI primers were the set used in a first-round RT-PCR of the TCR CDR3. From the multiplex PCR reads, TCRdb called clonotypes with MiXCR, one entry per CDR3 protein. The data contain over 350,000 distinct CDR3 sequences, over 11% of them singletons. Sequences were obtained from blood. The receptors derive from a man aged 45-65 years with Graves' ophthalmopathy.

The chain uses TRBV5-1 and TRBJ2-3; 10 positions agree with TRBD1. The J segment lost 1 base and the V segment lost 4 bases, leaving 6 bases of the junction unmatched. Germline V gives CDR1 SGHRS, CDR2 YFSETQ. The CDR3 loop spans 16 amino acids. The CDR3 reads CASSKSGTGGTDTQYF. The DNA of the CDR3 is TGCGCCAGCAGCAAATCCGGGACAGGGGGCACAGATACGCAGTATTTT.

This clonotype has a count of ten or more. J is TRBJ2-2 and V is TRBV3-1; D not certain. From germline, CDR1 is LGHDT and CDR2 YNNKEL (reference sequence). The CDR3 has 12 residues. The germline V and J ends were trimmed by 4 bases and 5 bases, with 5 bases remaining between them. This CDR3 reads CASSLRTGELFF. In DNA form, the CDR3 reads TGTGCCAGCAGCCTCCGAACCGGGGAGCTGTTTTTT.

V is TRBV5-1 and J is TRBJ2-5; TRBD1 might be the D (6 bases). Germline V gene data show CDR1 as SGHRS and CDR2 as YFSETQ. Trimming removed 3 bases from V and 1 base from J, with 10 bases in between. This CDR3 is built from 14 residues. The CDR3 DNA sequence: TGCGCCAGCAGCTCGGACAGCCCCCAAGAGACCCAGTACTTC. It is translated as CASSSDSPQETQYF.

This clonotype was observed many times. The chain employs TRBV27 and TRBJ2-1, with D unclear. The CDR3 contains 15 residues. V was trimmed by 3 bases and J by 2 bases, leaving 11 bases between them. Germline CDR1 is MNHEY and CDR2 is SMNVEV (reference sequence). The CDR3 loop is CASSLETATYNEQFF. The CDR3 DNA is TGTGCCAGCAGTTTGGAGACTGCTACCTACAATGAGCAGTTCTTC.

This clonotype showed up many times. This chain's CDR3 is CSARDYFGGVNEQFF. CDR3 nucleotide sequence: TGCAGTGCTAGAGATTATTTCGGCGGGGTCAATGAGCAGTTCTTC. The V call is TRBV20-1, the J call TRBJ2-1; a weak D match, TRBD2 (6 bases). The V gene's germline CDR1 is DFQATT and CDR2 SNEGSKA (reference sequence). V lost 0 bases to trimming and J lost 6 bases, with 15 bases between them. This CDR3 region has 15 residues.

This clonotype was detected ten times or more. V gene TRBV12-3 or TRBV12-4 combines with J gene TRBJ2-1, with 7 bases lining up with TRBD2. This CDR3 is built from 19 residues. Trimming took 3 bases from V and 6 from J; bases not matched to a gene: 20. The CDR3 loop is CASSFSPSSTSPQFNEQFF. The CDR3 DNA is TGTGCCAGCAGTTTTTCCCCGTCCTCGACTAGCCCACAATTCAATGAGCAGTTCTTC.

This chain links TRBV4-1 with TRBJ2-7; 8 bases line up with TRBD1. The CDR3 is made up of 13 amino acids. Germline trimming cut 8 bases from V and 0 bases from J; bases unmatched to any gene: 3. CDR1 and CDR2 from the germline V gene are MGHRA and YSYEKL. CDR3 DNA sequence: TGCGCCAGCGCGGACAGGGACTCCTACGAGCAGTACTTC. Residues: CASADRDSYEQYF.

This clonotype was recorded at least ten times. V and J are TRBV5-1 and TRBJ2-1, with unresolved D. Between the trimmed V and J ends, which lost 1 base and 8 bases, there was a span of 13 bases. This CDR3 spans 14 amino acids. Germline CDR1 is SGHRS and CDR2 is YFSETQ. For the CDR3, the DNA is TGCGCCAGCAGCTTGCGTTCGTCTTGGGATGAGCAGTTCTTC. Its protein product is CASSLRSSWDEQFF.

This clonotype was recorded at least ten times. V and J are TRBV20-1 and TRBJ2-5; 7 nucleotides align to TRBD2. J lost 2 bases, V lost 1 base, and 7 bases had no gene match. The length of the CDR3 is 15 residues. Germline CDR1 reads DFQATT; CDR2 reads SNEGSKA (reference sequence). The CDR3 loop is CSARAPGGPQETQYF. In DNA form, the CDR3 reads TGCAGTGCTAGAGCCCCGGGAGGCCCACAAGAGACCCAGTACTTC.